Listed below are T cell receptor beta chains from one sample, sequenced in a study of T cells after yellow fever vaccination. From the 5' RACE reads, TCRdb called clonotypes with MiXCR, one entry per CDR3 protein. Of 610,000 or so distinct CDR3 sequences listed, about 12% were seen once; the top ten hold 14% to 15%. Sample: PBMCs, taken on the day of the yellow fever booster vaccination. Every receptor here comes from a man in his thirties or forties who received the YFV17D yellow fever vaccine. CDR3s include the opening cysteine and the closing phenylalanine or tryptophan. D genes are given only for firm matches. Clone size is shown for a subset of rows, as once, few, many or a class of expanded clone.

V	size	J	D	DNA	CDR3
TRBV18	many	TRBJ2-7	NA	TGTGCCAGCTCACCAGGGGGTCTTCCGAACTTTTACGAGCAGTACTTC	CASSPGGLPNFYEQYF
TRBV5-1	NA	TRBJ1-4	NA	TGCGCCAGCAGCTCGGAGGTGCGTGCAACTAATGAAAAACTGTTTTTT	CASSSEVRATNEKLFF
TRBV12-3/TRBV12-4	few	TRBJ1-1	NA	TGTGCCAGCAGTTTTGTCACTGAAGCTTTCTTT	CASSFVTEAFF
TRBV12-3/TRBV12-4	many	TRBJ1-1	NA	TGTGCCAGCAGTTTACGAGTAAACACTGAAGCTTTCTTT	CASSLRVNTEAFF
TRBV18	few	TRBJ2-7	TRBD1	TGTGCCAGCTCACCCGGACAGGGATACCCTTCCTACGAGCAGTACTTC	CASSPGQGYPSYEQYF
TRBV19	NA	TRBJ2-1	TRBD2	TGTGCCAGTAGTATTACTAGCGGGATAGGCGATGAGCAGTTCTTC	CASSITSGIGDEQFF
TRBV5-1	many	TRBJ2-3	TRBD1	TGCGCCAGCTCCCCGGGACAGGGGCCAGATACGCAGTATTTT	CASSPGQGPDTQYF
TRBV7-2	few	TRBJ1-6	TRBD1	TGTGCCAGCAGCCCTTTAGGGGGACAGTATAATTCACCCCTCCACTTT	CASSPLGGQYNSPLHF
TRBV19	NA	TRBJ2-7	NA	TGTGCCAGTAGTTCGGGAGCCTACTACGAGCAGTACTTC	CASSSGAYYEQYF
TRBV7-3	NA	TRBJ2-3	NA	TGTGCCAGCAGCTTCACGGCGGATACGCAGTATTTT	CASSFTADTQYF
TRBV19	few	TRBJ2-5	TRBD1	TGTGCCAGCCAACCGACAGGGCGAGAGACCCAGTACTTC	CASQPTGRETQYF
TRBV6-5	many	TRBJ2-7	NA	TGTGCCAGCAGCCACTCCGACACCGTCTACGAGCAGTACTTC	CASSHSDTVYEQYF
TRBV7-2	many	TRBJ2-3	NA	TGTGCCAGCAACGCGAATCGGGGTACGCAGTATTTT	CASNANRGTQYF
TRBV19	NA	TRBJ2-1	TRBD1	TGTGCCAGTAGTATGTTTAGGACAGGGGGAATGAATGAGCAGTTCTTC	CASSMFRTGGMNEQFF
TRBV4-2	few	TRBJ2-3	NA	TGTGCCAGCAGCCAAGATGGAACGGGAGTAACAGATACGCAGTATTTT	CASSQDGTGVTDTQYF
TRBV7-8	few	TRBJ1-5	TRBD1	TGTGCCAGCAGCTTGACAGGGGGCATCGGGAGCAATCAGCCCCAGCATTTT	CASSLTGGIGSNQPQHF
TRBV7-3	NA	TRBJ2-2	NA	TGTGCCAGCAGCTTAAACAGGGACACCGGGGAGCTGTTTTTT	CASSLNRDTGELFF
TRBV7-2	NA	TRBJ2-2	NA	TGTGCCAGCAGCTTCCGACAGACGGTTCCCGGGGAGCTGTTTTTT	CASSFRQTVPGELFF
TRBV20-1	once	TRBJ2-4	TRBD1	TGCAGTGCAAGATCCGCCATTAGGACAGGACAAAACATTCAGTACTTC	CSARSAIRTGQNIQYF
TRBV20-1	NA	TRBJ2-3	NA	TGCAGTGCGGCGGCACGACAGAAAACGAACACAGATACGCAGTATTTT	CSAAARQKTNTDTQYF
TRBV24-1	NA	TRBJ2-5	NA	TGTGCCACCAGTGATTTCAAGGAGGGAGCGGGAGAGACCCAGTACTTC	CATSDFKEGAGETQYF
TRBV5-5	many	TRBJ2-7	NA	TGTGCCAGCAGCTTCGGGACCCGACTCTCCTACGAGCAGTACTTC	CASSFGTRLSYEQYF
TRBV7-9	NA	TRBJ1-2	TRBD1	TGTGCCAGCAGCCGAGCTTGGGACAGGTCTTGGTATGGCTACACCTTC	CASSRAWDRSWYGYTF
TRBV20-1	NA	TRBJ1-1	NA	TGCAGTGCTAGAGACGAAGTGGTTTTCTTT	CSARDEVVFF
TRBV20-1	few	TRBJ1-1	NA	TGCAGTGCTAGAGGGGTCATGAACACTGAAGCTTTCTTT	CSARGVMNTEAFF
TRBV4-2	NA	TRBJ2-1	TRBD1	TGTGCCATCAGCTCAGGGCTAGGGGGCGCTTGGTCTCGCAAGCAGTTCTTC	CAISSGLGGAWSRKQFF
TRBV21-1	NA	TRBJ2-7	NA	TGTGCCAGCAGCAAATCAAATCCGGGACAGGGTATCTCCTACGAGCAGTACTTC	CASSKSNPGQGISYEQYF
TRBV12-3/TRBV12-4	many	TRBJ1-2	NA	TGTGCCAGCAGCGAGAGGGGGAGGGATGGCTACACCTTC	CASSERGRDGYTF
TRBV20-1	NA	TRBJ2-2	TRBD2	TGCAGTCCACGCGTGCGGGAGGGCAACACCGGGGAGCTGTTTTTT	CSPRVREGNTGELFF
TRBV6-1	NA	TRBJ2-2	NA	TGTGCCAGCAGCCCGGTGACGGGGGACACCGGGGAGCTGTTTTTT	CASSPVTGDTGELFF
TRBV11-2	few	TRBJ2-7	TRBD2	TGTGCCAGCAGCAGCCGACTAGCGGGAGGACCCGAGCAGTACTTC	CASSSRLAGGPEQYF
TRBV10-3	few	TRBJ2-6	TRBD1	TGTGCCATCAGTGGGTCGGGACAGGGACCACTCTCTGGGGCCAACGTCCTGACTTTC	CAISGSGQGPLSGANVLTF
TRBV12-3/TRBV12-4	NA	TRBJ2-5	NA	TGTGCCAGCAGTTTTTCAGATGACCGAGAGACCCAGTACTTC	CASSFSDDRETQYF
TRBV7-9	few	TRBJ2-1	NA	TGTGCCACCACCAAGACTCCTTCCTACAATGAGCAGTTCTTC	CATTKTPSYNEQFF
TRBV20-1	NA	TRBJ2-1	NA	TGCAGTGCCACGCCCCCCCGGCTAAACAATGAGCAGTTCTTC	CSATPPRLNNEQFF
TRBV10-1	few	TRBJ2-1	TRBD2	TGCGCCAGCAGTGGTGGCGGGGGGCACAATGAGCAGTTCTTC	CASSGGGGHNEQFF
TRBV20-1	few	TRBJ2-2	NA	TGCAGTGCTAGAGAATTGAGCACCGGGGAGCTGTTTTTT	CSARELSTGELFF
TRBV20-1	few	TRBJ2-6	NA	TGCAGTGCTAGCGCGAGGAGTGGGGCCAACGTCCTGACTTTC	CSASARSGANVLTF
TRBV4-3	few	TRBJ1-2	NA	TGCGCCAGCAGCCATCCCCGGGCCTATGGCTACACCTTC	CASSHPRAYGYTF
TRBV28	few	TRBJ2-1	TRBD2	TGTGCCAGCAGTTCCCTGGGACTAGCGGGTGTCAGGAATGAGCAGTTCTTC	CASSSLGLAGVRNEQFF
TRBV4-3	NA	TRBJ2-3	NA	TGCGCCAGCAGCCTCCTAACTACAACAGATACGCAGTATTTT	CASSLLTTTDTQYF
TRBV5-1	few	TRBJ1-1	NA	TGCGCCAGCAGCCTCGCCACACAGGGGAACACTGAAGCTTTCTTT	CASSLATQGNTEAFF
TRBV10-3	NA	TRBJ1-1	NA	TGTGGGGAAGGGGGACATTTTGTCACTGAAGCTTTCTTT	CGEGGHFVTEAFF
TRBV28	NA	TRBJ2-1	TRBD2	TGTGCCAGCAGTACAACATGGGACTACAGCTCCTACAATGAGCAGTTCTTC	CASSTTWDYSSYNEQFF
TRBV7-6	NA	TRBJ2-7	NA	TGTGCCAGCAGCAACGACAGAACCAATATCTCCTACGAGCAGTACTTC	CASSNDRTNISYEQYF
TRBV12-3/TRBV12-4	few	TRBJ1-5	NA	TGTGCCAGCAGTTTTATGGAGGATCAGCCCCAGCATTTT	CASSFMEDQPQHF
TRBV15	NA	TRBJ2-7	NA	TGTGCCACCAGCACTCCCCGGACCGGCGAGCAGTACTTC	CATSTPRTGEQYF
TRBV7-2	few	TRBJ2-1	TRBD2	TGTGCCAGCAGCTATCCGGCTAGCGGGAGGACCTACAATGAGCAGTTCTTC	CASSYPASGRTYNEQFF
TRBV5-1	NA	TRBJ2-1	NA	TGCGCCAGCAGCTCCGACGCCCTCCCTGGGAATGAGCAGTTCTTC	CASSSDALPGNEQFF
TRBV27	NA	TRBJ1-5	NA	TGTGCCAGCAGACCTTCAGGGACCAATCAGCCCCAGCATTTT	CASRPSGTNQPQHF
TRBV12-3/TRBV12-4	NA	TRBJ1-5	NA	TGTGCCAGCAGCCTCGGACAGCTACCGAATAGCAATCAGCCCCAGCATTTT	CASSLGQLPNSNQPQHF